This T cell receptor beta chain was observed in a study of molecular identifiers for immune sequencing clone quantification. The CDR3 contains 15 residues. Germline trimming cut 3 bases from V and 2 bases from J; bases unmatched to any gene: 5. The germline V gene encodes CDR1 WNHNN and CDR2 SYGVQD (reference sequence). This clonotype appeared many times. TCRdb processed the PCR reads anew with MiXCR; each CDR3 protein has one entry. The sample has around 40,000 distinct CDR3 sequences; 19% are singletons. Material: naive CD8+ T cells from blood, with Jurkat cell RNA spiked in. Subset defined: FACS-sorted CD8+CD4-CCR7+CD45RA+ naive T cells. The origin of this receptor is a human donor in good health. Some libraries in this study had Jurkat cell RNA spiked in. The chain has TRBV10-1 and TRBJ2-3, with 7 bases identical to TRBD1. The chain's CDR3 is CASSEGQDPTDTQYF. The DNA for the CDR3 is TGCGCCAGCAGTGAAGGACAGGACCCCACAGATACGCAGTATTTT.